The 17 T cell receptor beta chains below come from one sample, sequenced in a study of blood T cell repertoires in COVID-19. Assay: immunoSEQ multiplex PCR; the TCRdb copy retains only in-frame clones and omits some. The data show about 150,000 clones, with approximately 88% seen just once and over 9.5% held by the top ten. Sample: peripheral blood. The origin of the receptors is a man aged 55 to 70 with active or convalescent COVID-19.

V is TRBV19 and J is TRBJ1-2; 8 bases agree with TRBD1. This CDR3 has 13 residues. Germline CDR1 LNHDA, CDR2 SQIVND (reference sequence). Trimming took 4 bases from V and 9 from J; bases not matched to a gene: 7. The CDR3: CASSTLDRASYTF. The CDR3 nucleotides read TGTGCCAGTAGTACCTTGGACAGGGCGAGCTACACCTTC.

The gene calls are TRBV6-2 or TRBV6-3 and TRBJ1-5, with D possibly matching TRBD1 (6 bases). V was shortened by 5 bases and J by 0 bases, with 14 bases between the two germline ends. CDR1 MNHEY and CDR2 SVGEGT come from the germline V gene. The CDR3 extends over 16 amino acids. CDR3 nucleotides: TGTGCCAGCAGTAATGGACAGAGATTTAGCAATCAGCCCCAGCATTTT. It specifies CASSNGQRFSNQPQHF.

V and J are TRBV2 and TRBJ1-1; D remains unclear. Trimming took off 3 bases at V and 5 bases at J, with 7 bases between the two ends. CDR1 is SNHLY, CDR2 FYNNEI, per germline. The CDR3 length is 12 residues. CDR3 sequence reads: CASSEVLTEAFF. In nucleotides, the CDR3 is TGTGCCAGCAGTGAGGTCCTAACTGAAGCTTTCTTT.

V gene TRBV10-3 combines with J gene TRBJ2-4, with no clear D. Trimming stripped 7 bases from V and 4 bases from J, with 14 bases between. This CDR3 contains 14 residues. The germline V gene encodes CDR1 ENHRY and CDR2 SYGVKD. DNA for the CDR3: TGTGCCATCAAAATCGCCAGGAAGAAAAACATTCAGTACTTC. Its protein is CAIKIARKKNIQYF.

The chain joins TRBV19 to TRBJ1-1; no clear D gene. V was cut by 3 bases and J by 3 bases, with 23 bases left in between. The CDR3 extends over 18 amino acids. Germline V lookup: CDR1 LNHDA, CDR2 SQIVND (reference sequence). CDR3 nucleotide sequence: TGTGCCAGTAGTATGGAGGTCTGGGGAATAAGGGTGGACACTGAAGCTTTCTTT. Its translation: CASSMEVWGIRVDTEAFF.

The chain uses TRBV19 and TRBJ1-5; a weak D match, TRBD1 (5 bases). Germline CDR1 is LNHDA and CDR2 is SQIVND (reference sequence). This CDR3 region has 13 residues. V dropped 6 bases and J dropped 5 bases, with 11 bases sitting between them. CDR3 sequence reads: CASRRQLDQPQHF. CDR3 nucleotide sequence: TGTGCCAGTAGAAGACAGTTAGATCAGCCCCAGCATTTT. Combining the CDR3 with reference TRBV19 and TRBJ1-5 gives the whole variable domain DGGITQSPKYLFRKEGQNVTLSCEQNLNHDAMYWYRQDPGQGLRLIYYSQIVNDFQKGDIAEGYSVSREKKESFPLTVTSAQKNPTAFYLCASRRQLDQPQHFGDGTRLSIL.

Only a few counts were recorded for this clone. The V and J genes are TRBV7-6 and TRBJ1-4, with a possible D match to TRBD1 (6 bases). The germline V gene has CDR1 SGHVS and CDR2 FNYEAQ. The CDR3 length is 15 residues. V was clipped by 3 bases and J by 8 bases, with 16 bases between them. The DNA of the CDR3 is TGTGCCAGCAGCTTGGGAGGGGGAAAAAAAGAAAAACTGTTTTTT. It translates to CASSLGGGKKEKLFF.

The V call is TRBV19, the J call TRBJ2-2, with D perhaps matching TRBD1 (6 bases). This CDR3 spans 15 amino acids. V gave up 3 bases and J gave up 4 bases, with 12 bases separating them. Germline lookup yields CDR1 LNHDA and CDR2 SQIVND (reference sequence). The CDR3 is CASSIRGTATGELFF. The CDR3 DNA is TGTGCCAGTAGTATCAGGGGTACGGCCACCGGGGAGCTGTTTTTT.

The chain joins TRBV18 to TRBJ2-6, with a weak D call TRBD1 (6 bases). V dropped 3 bases and J dropped 0 bases, with 12 bases sitting between them. CDR3 size: 17 residues. Germline V CDR1 and CDR2: KGHSH, LQKENI. In nucleotides, the CDR3 is TGTGCCAGCTCACCGATTGCGGACAGCTCTGGGGCCAACGTCCTGACTTTC. Amino acid sequence: CASSPIADSSGANVLTF.

The chain uses TRBV19 and TRBJ1-1; no clear D gene. Trimming took off 1 base at V and 1 base at J, with 16 bases between the two ends. CDR3 length: 17 residues. Germline loops: CDR1 LNHDA, CDR2 SQIVND (reference sequence). The CDR3 sequence is CASSIGGGRTGNTEAFF. The CDR3 DNA reads TGTGCCAGTAGTATAGGGGGAGGCCGAACGGGGAACACTGAAGCTTTCTTT.

The rearrangement uses TRBV6-5 and TRBJ2-2; TRBD1 might be the D (5 bases). This CDR3 is 16 amino acids long. The V and J ends lost 3 bases and 4 bases respectively, with 15 bases between them. Germline lookup yields CDR1 MNHEY and CDR2 SVGAGI. Written as DNA, the CDR3 is TGTGCCAGCAGTTATAGGGGCTGGTCGGGCACCGGGGAGCTGTTTTTT. This codes for CASSYRGWSGTGELFF.

The chain employs TRBV21-1 and TRBJ2-3; whether TRBD1, the table's D call, matches the DNA was not checked. TRBV21-1 is a pseudogene. The CDR3 has 16 amino acids. The CDR3 is CASTPAGTGNRDTQYF. The CDR3 DNA sequence: TGTGCCAGCACCCCAGCCGGGACAGGGAATCGAGATACGCAGTATTTT.

This chain joins TRBV11-1 and TRBJ2-5; 12 bases fit TRBD2. The CDR3 sequence is 14 residues long. J gave up 5 bases and V 5 bases, and 3 bases lay outside the gene matches. Germline V lookup: CDR1 SGHAT, CDR2 FQDESV (reference sequence). The CDR3: CASSTGLAGETQYF. CDR3 DNA: TGTGCCAGCAGCACGGGACTAGCGGGTGAGACCCAGTACTTC. The whole variable domain, filled in from reference TRBV11-1 and TRBJ2-5, reads EAEVAQSPRYKITEKSQAVAFWCDPISGHATLYWYRQILGQGPELLVQFQDESVVDDSQLPKDRFSAERLKGVDSTLKIQPAELGDSAMYLCASSTGLAGETQYFGPGTRLLVL.

The chain combines TRBV9 with TRBJ2-4; the D gene is possibly TRBD2 (6 bases). The CDR3 extends over 15 amino acids. The ends were cut back, 3 bases at V and 6 bases at J, with 16 bases in the middle. CDR1 and CDR2 (germline): SGDLS, YYNGEE. CDR3 sequence: CASSEGRGGGNIQYF. In DNA form, the CDR3 reads TGTGCCAGCAGCGAGGGTCGGGGAGGCGGAAACATTCAGTACTTC.

This chain uses TRBV7-3 with TRBJ1-2; 12 bases are shared with TRBD1. Germline CDR1 reads SGHTA; CDR2 reads FQGTGA. The CDR3 extends over 15 amino acids. The V gene end was trimmed by 5 bases and the J gene end by 7 bases; junction bases not matched to a gene: 8. The CDR3 sequence: CASSPGTGGFGGYTF. CDR3 coding DNA: TGTGCCAGCAGCCCCGGGACAGGGGGCTTCGGTGGCTACACCTTC. The full variable domain, rest sourced from reference TRBV7-3 and TRBJ1-2, is GAGVSQTPSNKVTEKGKYVELRCDPISGHTALYWYRQSLGQGPEFLIYFQGTGAADDSGLPNDRFFAVRPEGSVSTLKIQRTERGDSAVYLCASSPGTGGFGGYTFGSGTRLTVV.

This sequence joins TRBV6-5 and TRBJ2-7; tentatively, D is TRBD2 (5 bases). Germline V lookup: CDR1 MNHEY, CDR2 SVGAGI. V was shortened by 7 bases and J by 3 bases, with 7 bases between the two germline ends. CDR3 size: 11 residues. For the CDR3, the DNA is TGTGCCAGCATCGGACTCTACGAGCAGTACTTC. This sequence encodes CASIGLYEQYF.

The gene calls are TRBV28 and TRBJ1-2; a possible D gene is TRBD1 (6 bases). This CDR3 is built from 13 residues. V gave up 1 base and J gave up 3 bases, with 6 bases separating them. Germline CDR1 and CDR2: MDHEN and SYDVKM. The CDR3 reads CASSLYRDYGYTF. Here the CDR3 DNA reads TGTGCCAGCAGTTTATACAGGGACTATGGCTACACCTTC.